This T cell receptor (beta chain) is drawn from a study of response to subunit inactivated influenza vaccine. General study results and limits: The authors proposed limited new T cell recruitment per seasonal influenza vaccination.

With 4 bases clipped from V and 3 bases from J, the junction kept 9 bases outside the gene matches. Per germline, CDR1 SGHDT and CDR2 YYEEEE. The CDR3 spans 15 residues. To note about this clonotype: Its antigen is currently unknown.

TCRdb reprocessed the RT-PCR reads with MiXCR, giving one entry per CDR3 protein. The table records a few hundred thousand distinct CDR3 sequences, roughly 15% of them present only once. The specimen comprised PBMCs from blood, sampled 11 to 12 days after vaccination. The chain combines TRBV5-6 with TRBJ2-7, with 8 bases aligning to TRBD1. The source is a man aged 45 to 65 who received an inactivated influenza vaccine. The CDR3 here is CASSGLDRESYEQYF. In nucleotides, the CDR3 is TGTGCCAGCAGCGGGCTGGACAGGGAAAGCTACGAGCAGTACTTC. The whole variable domain, remainder taken from reference TRBV5-6 and TRBJ2-7, is DAGVTQSPTHLIKTRGQQVTLRCSPKSGHDTVSWYQQALGQGPQFIFQYYEEEERQRGNFPDRFSGHQFPNYSSELNVNALLLGDSALYLCASSGLDRESYEQYFGPGTRLTVT.